These T cell receptor beta chains were read from a single sample in a study of patients and donors after allogeneic stem cell transplantation. MiXCR, run by TCRdb on the RT-PCR reads, gives a single entry per CDR3 protein. Of hundreds of thousands of distinct CDR3 sequences detected, 12% to 15% appear once; the ten largest clones hold roughly 10%. Sequenced input: blood, either unsorted or a sorted T cell fraction (not recorded which). These receptors all stem from a human donor who was either an allogeneic HSCT recipient or a stem cell or donor lymphocyte infusion donor (not recorded which). It is not recorded whose cells these are; they may come from a transplant donor. CDR3s include the opening cysteine and the closing phenylalanine or tryptophan. The order of the fields is clone size, J gene, V gene, D gene, CDR3 DNA, CDR3 protein. D genes are given only for firm matches. A row's size may be missing; if present it is once, few, many or a size class.

clone_size: few
j_call: TRBJ1-3
v_call: TRBV6-2/TRBV6-3
d_call: NA
cdr3_nt: TGTGCCAGCAGAACCCAGCGCAACTCTGGAAACACCATATATTTT
cdr3_aa: CASRTQRNSGNTIYF

clone_size: NA
j_call: TRBJ1-2
v_call: TRBV24-1
d_call: NA
cdr3_nt: TGTGCCACCAGTACGACTGGGGGGCTGGGTGGCTACACCTTC
cdr3_aa: CATSTTGGLGGYTF

clone_size: few
j_call: TRBJ1-1
v_call: TRBV11-2
d_call: TRBD1
cdr3_nt: TGTGCCAGCAGCTTAGGAGGGACAGGGGCCACTGAAGCTTTCTTT
cdr3_aa: CASSLGGTGATEAFF

clone_size: many
j_call: TRBJ2-7
v_call: TRBV18
d_call: NA
cdr3_nt: TGTGCCAGCTCACAAGACAGGACCTCCTACGAGCAGTACTTC
cdr3_aa: CASSQDRTSYEQYF

clone_size: NA
j_call: TRBJ2-1
v_call: TRBV7-6
d_call: TRBD2
cdr3_nt: TGTGCCAGCAGCTCCTTAGCGGGAGGGCGACTGGCCAATGAGCAGTTCTTC
cdr3_aa: CASSSLAGGRLANEQFF

clone_size: many
j_call: TRBJ1-4
v_call: TRBV15
d_call: NA
cdr3_nt: TGTGCCACCAGCAGAGATCCGGGGGAAAAACTGTTTTTT
cdr3_aa: CATSRDPGEKLFF

clone_size: NA
j_call: TRBJ1-4
v_call: TRBV7-9
d_call: NA
cdr3_nt: TGTGCCAGCAGCTTAGCAGGAGGGCTCGGAAAACTGTTTTTT
cdr3_aa: CASSLAGGLGKLFF

clone_size: few
j_call: TRBJ2-7
v_call: TRBV2
d_call: NA
cdr3_nt: TGTGCCAGCATGGGCGGGGACAGACTCTACGAGCAGTACTTC
cdr3_aa: CASMGGDRLYEQYF

clone_size: NA
j_call: TRBJ2-3
v_call: TRBV5-1
d_call: TRBD2
cdr3_nt: TGCGCCAGCAGTTCCGGGACTAGCGGGGGAGTTGGGACAGATACGCAGTATTTT
cdr3_aa: CASSSGTSGGVGTDTQYF

clone_size: many
j_call: TRBJ2-7
v_call: TRBV19
d_call: NA
cdr3_nt: TGTGCCAGTAGTCCACCCGGTGGCAGGGGAGTGGAGCAGTACTTC
cdr3_aa: CASSPPGGRGVEQYF

clone_size: few
j_call: TRBJ2-1
v_call: TRBV12-5
d_call: TRBD2
cdr3_nt: TGTGCTAGTGGTTGGAGCGGGGGGGCTCTTTCGTGGCAGTTCTTC
cdr3_aa: CASGWSGGALSWQFF

clone_size: NA
j_call: TRBJ2-3
v_call: TRBV2
d_call: TRBD1
cdr3_nt: TGTGCCAGCCGACAGGGGGAGGCAGATACGCAGTATTTT
cdr3_aa: CASRQGEADTQYF

clone_size: NA
j_call: TRBJ1-3
v_call: TRBV2
d_call: NA
cdr3_nt: TGTGCCAGCAGTGAGGCAGGGACCGACACCATATATTTT
cdr3_aa: CASSEAGTDTIYF

clone_size: many
j_call: TRBJ1-2
v_call: TRBV6-1
d_call: NA
cdr3_nt: TGTGCCAGCAGTGAACTGGGTCTCTATGGCTACACCTTC
cdr3_aa: CASSELGLYGYTF

clone_size: many
j_call: TRBJ2-3
v_call: TRBV10-3
d_call: TRBD1
cdr3_nt: TGTGCCATCAGTGAGTCTTCGCTCCCTACAGGGGGGGATACGCAGTATTTT
cdr3_aa: CAISESSLPTGGDTQYF

clone_size: many
j_call: TRBJ2-3
v_call: TRBV20-1
d_call: TRBD1
cdr3_nt: TGCAGTGCTCGGGACAGACATACGCAGTATTTT
cdr3_aa: CSARDRHTQYF

clone_size: many
j_call: TRBJ2-7
v_call: TRBV12-3/TRBV12-4
d_call: NA
cdr3_nt: TGTGCCAGCAGTTTAGGGATCAGGGACTCCTACGAGCAGTACTTC
cdr3_aa: CASSLGIRDSYEQYF

clone_size: few
j_call: TRBJ2-7
v_call: TRBV5-6
d_call: NA
cdr3_nt: TGTGCCAGCAGCCCCCTGGCACGAGCGGATATAACCTACGAGCAGTACTTC
cdr3_aa: CASSPLARADITYEQYF

clone_size: NA
j_call: TRBJ2-1
v_call: TRBV20-1
d_call: TRBD2
cdr3_nt: TGCAGTGCCCGACGACTAGCGCTCTACAATGAGCAGTTCTTC
cdr3_aa: CSARRLALYNEQFF

clone_size: NA
j_call: TRBJ2-3
v_call: TRBV24-1
d_call: TRBD2
cdr3_nt: TGTGCCACCAGTGATTTGTCATGGGCGGCGGGGGGCACAGATACGCAGTATTTT
cdr3_aa: CATSDLSWAAGGTDTQYF

clone_size: many
j_call: TRBJ1-6
v_call: TRBV4-1
d_call: NA
cdr3_nt: TGCGCCAGCGGATTCGAGGGGCTGGGGTCACCCCTCCACTTT
cdr3_aa: CASGFEGLGSPLHF

clone_size: many
j_call: TRBJ2-3
v_call: TRBV6-1
d_call: TRBD2
cdr3_nt: TGTGCCAGCAGACCTAGCGGGGGGGCCACAGATACGCAGTATTTT
cdr3_aa: CASRPSGGATDTQYF

clone_size: NA
j_call: TRBJ2-7
v_call: TRBV9
d_call: TRBD1
cdr3_nt: TGTGCCAGCAGCCCTAGAAGATTTGGGACAGGGGACTACGAGCAGTACTTC
cdr3_aa: CASSPRRFGTGDYEQYF

clone_size: NA
j_call: TRBJ2-7
v_call: TRBV2
d_call: TRBD2
cdr3_nt: TGTGCCAGCAGGGCGGGGGGGATCCCCTACGAGCAGTACTTC
cdr3_aa: CASRAGGIPYEQYF

clone_size: NA
j_call: TRBJ1-4
v_call: TRBV4-3
d_call: TRBD1
cdr3_nt: TGCGCCAGCAGCCAAGCACCCCACACAGGGGTTAATGAAAAACTGTTTTTT
cdr3_aa: CASSQAPHTGVNEKLFF

clone_size: once
j_call: TRBJ2-1
v_call: TRBV10-3
d_call: TRBD2
cdr3_nt: TGTGCCATCAGTGAGTCGGTCGGGGGGAGTGAGCAGTTCTTC
cdr3_aa: CAISESVGGSEQFF

clone_size: NA
j_call: TRBJ2-1
v_call: TRBV20-1
d_call: TRBD2
cdr3_nt: TGCAGTGCTAGAGATGTAGCGGGGGGGTGGAATGAGCAGTTCTTC
cdr3_aa: CSARDVAGGWNEQFF

clone_size: NA
j_call: TRBJ1-5
v_call: TRBV6-2/TRBV6-3
d_call: NA
cdr3_nt: TGTGCCAGCAGTTACTCAACCAATCAGCCCCAGCATTTT
cdr3_aa: CASSYSTNQPQHF

clone_size: NA
j_call: TRBJ2-7
v_call: TRBV5-1
d_call: TRBD1
cdr3_nt: TGCGCCAGCAGCTTGTTCCCGGGACAGGAGTACGAGCAGTACTTC
cdr3_aa: CASSLFPGQEYEQYF

clone_size: few
j_call: TRBJ1-1
v_call: TRBV6-1
d_call: TRBD1
cdr3_nt: TGTGCCAGCAGGAAGGACAGGGTGGTCACTGAAGCTTTCTTT
cdr3_aa: CASRKDRVVTEAFF

clone_size: many
j_call: TRBJ2-2
v_call: TRBV7-2
d_call: NA
cdr3_nt: TGTGCCAGCAGCTTGAACGGGGCCCCTTCCAGGGAGCTGTTTTTT
cdr3_aa: CASSLNGAPSRELFF

clone_size: NA
j_call: TRBJ2-7
v_call: TRBV9
d_call: NA
cdr3_nt: TGTGCCAGCAGCAAGGGGGAAGGGAGGCACGAGCAGTACTTC
cdr3_aa: CASSKGEGRHEQYF

clone_size: many
j_call: TRBJ1-1
v_call: TRBV6-5
d_call: NA
cdr3_nt: TGTGCCAGCAGTTACGATGGAATAAGAGGGATGGCTTTCTTT
cdr3_aa: CASSYDGIRGMAFF

clone_size: many
j_call: TRBJ2-1
v_call: TRBV6-2/TRBV6-3
d_call: TRBD2
cdr3_nt: TGTGCCAGCGTTAGCGGGGGCCGAAATGAGCAGTTCTTC
cdr3_aa: CASVSGGRNEQFF

clone_size: many
j_call: TRBJ2-1
v_call: TRBV6-2/TRBV6-3
d_call: NA
cdr3_nt: TGTGCCAGCAGCAGCGTGGGGCGGGGAATGGGTGAGCAGTTCTTC
cdr3_aa: CASSSVGRGMGEQFF

clone_size: few
j_call: TRBJ2-1
v_call: TRBV20-1
d_call: TRBD2
cdr3_nt: TGCAGTGCTAGAGATGGGACTAGCGGGAGGAGTGAGCAGTTCTTC
cdr3_aa: CSARDGTSGRSEQFF

clone_size: few
j_call: TRBJ1-1
v_call: TRBV5-4
d_call: NA
cdr3_nt: TGTGCCAGCACACCTCGGGGGGGGATGAACACTGAAGCTTTCTTT
cdr3_aa: CASTPRGGMNTEAFF

clone_size: few
j_call: TRBJ2-2
v_call: TRBV3-1
d_call: TRBD1
cdr3_nt: TGTGCCAGCAGCCAATCCGGACAGGGGACGAACACCGGGGAGCTGTTTTTT
cdr3_aa: CASSQSGQGTNTGELFF

clone_size: NA
j_call: TRBJ2-2
v_call: TRBV30
d_call: NA
cdr3_nt: TGTGCCTGGAGTGTAAGGGGCTCCTACACCGGGGAGCTGTTTTTT
cdr3_aa: CAWSVRGSYTGELFF

clone_size: many
j_call: TRBJ2-1
v_call: TRBV20-1
d_call: TRBD2
cdr3_nt: TGCAGTGCCCAAGATTCTAGGACTAGCGGGATCTACAATGAGCAGTTCTTC
cdr3_aa: CSAQDSRTSGIYNEQFF

clone_size: NA
j_call: TRBJ2-3
v_call: TRBV6-6
d_call: NA
cdr3_nt: TGTGCCAGCAGTTACGTCCGGGGATGGTATTTT
cdr3_aa: CASSYVRGWYF

clone_size: many
j_call: TRBJ2-7
v_call: TRBV5-1
d_call: NA
cdr3_nt: TGCGCCAGCAGCTTGGTGGCAGGGGGAGGTTACGAGCAGTACTTC
cdr3_aa: CASSLVAGGGYEQYF

clone_size: many
j_call: TRBJ2-3
v_call: TRBV18
d_call: NA
cdr3_nt: TGTGCCAGCTCACTTCAACAACTGGACATACGCACAGATACGCAGTATTTT
cdr3_aa: CASSLQQLDIRTDTQYF

clone_size: few
j_call: TRBJ2-3
v_call: TRBV5-1
d_call: TRBD1
cdr3_nt: TGCGCCAGCAGCTTACTCCGACAGGGGGGGGCAGATACGCAGTATTTT
cdr3_aa: CASSLLRQGGADTQYF

clone_size: many
j_call: TRBJ2-6
v_call: TRBV2
d_call: TRBD1
cdr3_nt: TGTGCCAGCCTAAAGCTAACAGGGGGCTCTGGGGCCAACGTCCTGACTTTC
cdr3_aa: CASLKLTGGSGANVLTF

clone_size: NA
j_call: TRBJ2-3
v_call: TRBV20-1
d_call: NA
cdr3_nt: TGCAGTGCTAGAGACCCTTCCGGGATCACGCAGTATTTT
cdr3_aa: CSARDPSGITQYF

clone_size: NA
j_call: TRBJ1-5
v_call: TRBV7-2
d_call: TRBD1
cdr3_nt: TGTGCCAGCAGCTTACCCGGGACAGCCAATCAGCCCCAGCATTTT
cdr3_aa: CASSLPGTANQPQHF

clone_size: NA
j_call: TRBJ2-2
v_call: TRBV18
d_call: TRBD2
cdr3_nt: TGTGCCAGCTCGGGGGGGAGATCGAACACCGGGGAGCTGTTTTTT
cdr3_aa: CASSGGRSNTGELFF

clone_size: NA
j_call: TRBJ1-3
v_call: TRBV5-1
d_call: NA
cdr3_nt: TGCGCCAGCAGCGAGGACAGCTTCTCTGGAAACACCATATATTTT
cdr3_aa: CASSEDSFSGNTIYF

clone_size: few
j_call: TRBJ2-7
v_call: TRBV2
d_call: TRBD2
cdr3_nt: TGTGCCAGCAGTCCCCGCAGTGGGGGGGACCTTTCCTCCTACGAGCAGTACTTC
cdr3_aa: CASSPRSGGDLSSYEQYF

clone_size: NA
j_call: TRBJ1-1
v_call: TRBV9
d_call: TRBD1
cdr3_nt: TGTGCCAGCAGCTTTGGGGGGACAGGGGGCCGAGGTGGGAACACTGAAGCTTTCTTT
cdr3_aa: CASSFGGTGGRGGNTEAFF

clone_size: few
j_call: TRBJ2-2
v_call: TRBV6-1
d_call: NA
cdr3_nt: TGTGCTTCCGGGGCTCCGGGACGCGGGGAGCTGTTTTTT
cdr3_aa: CASGAPGRGELFF

clone_size: few
j_call: TRBJ2-3
v_call: TRBV11-2
d_call: NA
cdr3_nt: TGTGCCAGCAGCGTCTCTGGCGGGCATTTCACAGATACGCAGTATTTT
cdr3_aa: CASSVSGGHFTDTQYF

clone_size: NA
j_call: TRBJ1-5
v_call: TRBV29-1
d_call: NA
cdr3_nt: TGCAGCGTAGGCCAGGGAGGAAATCAGCCCCAGCATTTT
cdr3_aa: CSVGQGGNQPQHF

clone_size: few
j_call: TRBJ2-3
v_call: TRBV27
d_call: TRBD2
cdr3_nt: TGTGCCAGCAGTTCTAGGGCCCTAGCGGGAGTCGTAGATACGCAGTATTTT
cdr3_aa: CASSSRALAGVVDTQYF